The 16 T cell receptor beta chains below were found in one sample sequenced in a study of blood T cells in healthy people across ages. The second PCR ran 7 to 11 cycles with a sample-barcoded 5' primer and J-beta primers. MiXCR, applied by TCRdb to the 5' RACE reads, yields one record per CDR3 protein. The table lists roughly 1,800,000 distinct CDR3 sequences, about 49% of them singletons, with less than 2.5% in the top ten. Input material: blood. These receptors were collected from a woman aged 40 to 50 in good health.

As DNA, the CDR3 is TGCAGTGCTAAGGTTCCCGGGACGGAGACCCAGTACTTC. Translated, it gives CSAKVPGTETQYF. The rearrangement joins TRBV20-1 to TRBJ2-5, with D perhaps matching TRBD1 or TRBD2 (5 bases each). Per germline, CDR1 DFQATT and CDR2 SNEGSKA (reference sequence). The CDR3 covers 13 residues. V dropped 4 bases and J dropped 5 bases, with 14 bases sitting between them.

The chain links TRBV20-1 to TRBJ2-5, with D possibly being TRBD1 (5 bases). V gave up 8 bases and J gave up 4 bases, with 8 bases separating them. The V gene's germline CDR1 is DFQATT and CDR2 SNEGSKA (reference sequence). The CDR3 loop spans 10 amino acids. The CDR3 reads CSPGLETQYF. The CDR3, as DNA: TGCAGTCCAGGGTTAGAGACCCAGTACTTC.

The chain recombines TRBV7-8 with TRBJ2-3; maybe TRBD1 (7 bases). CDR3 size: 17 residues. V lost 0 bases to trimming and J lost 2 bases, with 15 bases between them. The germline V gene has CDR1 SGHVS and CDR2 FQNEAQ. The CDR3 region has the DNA TGTGCCAGCAGCTTAGCGACAGGGAGGTATTCCACAGATACGCAGTATTTT. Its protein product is CASSLATGRYSTDTQYF.

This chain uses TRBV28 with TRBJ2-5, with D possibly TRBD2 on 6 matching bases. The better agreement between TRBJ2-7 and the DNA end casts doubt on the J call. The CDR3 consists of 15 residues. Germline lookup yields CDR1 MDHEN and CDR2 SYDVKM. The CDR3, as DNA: TGTGCCAGCAGCCCCAGGCCACGGGGGATCTACGAGCAGTACTTC. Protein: CASSPRPRGIYEQYF.

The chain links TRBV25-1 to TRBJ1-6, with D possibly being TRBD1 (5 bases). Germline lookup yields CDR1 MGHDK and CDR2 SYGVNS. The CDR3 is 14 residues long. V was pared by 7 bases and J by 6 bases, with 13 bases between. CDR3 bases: TGTGCCAGCATTAGGGCAGGGAGTAATTCACCCCTCCACTTT. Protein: CASIRAGSNSPLHF.

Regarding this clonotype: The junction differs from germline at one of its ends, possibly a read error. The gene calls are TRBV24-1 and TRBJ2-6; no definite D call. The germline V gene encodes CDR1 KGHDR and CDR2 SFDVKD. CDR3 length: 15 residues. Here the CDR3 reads CATSGLDSGANVLTF. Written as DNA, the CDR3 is TGTGCCACCAGTGGTTTGGACTCTGGGGCCAACGTCCTGACTTTC.

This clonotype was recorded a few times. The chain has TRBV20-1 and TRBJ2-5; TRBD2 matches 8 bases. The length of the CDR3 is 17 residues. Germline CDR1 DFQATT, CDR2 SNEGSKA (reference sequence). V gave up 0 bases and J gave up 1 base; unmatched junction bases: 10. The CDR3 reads CSAREYWAGGLQETQYF. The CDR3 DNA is TGCAGTGCTAGAGAGTATTGGGCGGGGGGCCTCCAAGAGACCCAGTACTTC.

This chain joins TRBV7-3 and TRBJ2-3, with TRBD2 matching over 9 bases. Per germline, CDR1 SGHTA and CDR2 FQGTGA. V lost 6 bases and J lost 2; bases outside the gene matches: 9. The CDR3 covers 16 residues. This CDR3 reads CASSQLAGYNTDTQYF. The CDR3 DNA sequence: TGTGCCAGCAGTCAGCTAGCGGGGTATAACACAGATACGCAGTATTTT. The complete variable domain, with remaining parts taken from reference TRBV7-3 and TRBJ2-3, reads GAGVSQTPSNKVTEKGKYVELRCDPISGHTALYWYRQSLGQGPEFLIYFQGTGAADDSGLPNDRFFAVRPEGSVSTLKIQRTERGDSAVYLCASSQLAGYNTDTQYFGPGTRLTVL.

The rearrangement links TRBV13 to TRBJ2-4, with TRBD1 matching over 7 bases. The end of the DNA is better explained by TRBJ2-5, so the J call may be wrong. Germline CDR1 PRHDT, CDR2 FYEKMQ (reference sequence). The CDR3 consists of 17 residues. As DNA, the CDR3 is TGTGCCAGCAGCCCCCACCCCGGGACAGTTTTAAAGGAGACCCAGTACTTC. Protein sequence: CASSPHPGTVLKETQYF.

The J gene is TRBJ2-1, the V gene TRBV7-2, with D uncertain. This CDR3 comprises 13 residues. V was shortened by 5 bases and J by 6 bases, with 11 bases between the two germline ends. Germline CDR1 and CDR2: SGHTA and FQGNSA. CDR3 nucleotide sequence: TGTGCCAGCAGCCTGCACAATCCCAATGAGCAGTTCTTC. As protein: CASSLHNPNEQFF. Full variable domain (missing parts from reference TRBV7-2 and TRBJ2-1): GAGVSQSPSNKVTEKGKDVELRCDPISGHTALYWYRQSLGQGLEFLIYFQGNSAPDKSGLPSDRFSAERTGGSVSTLTIQRTQQEDSAVYLCASSLHNPNEQFFGPGTRLTVL.

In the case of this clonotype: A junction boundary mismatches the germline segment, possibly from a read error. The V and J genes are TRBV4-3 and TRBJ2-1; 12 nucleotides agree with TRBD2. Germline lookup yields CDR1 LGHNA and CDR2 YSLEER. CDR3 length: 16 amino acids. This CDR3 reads CANSQRTSGDYNEQFF. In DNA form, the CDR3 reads TGCGCCAACAGCCAACGGACTAGCGGGGACTACAATGAGCAGTTCTTC.

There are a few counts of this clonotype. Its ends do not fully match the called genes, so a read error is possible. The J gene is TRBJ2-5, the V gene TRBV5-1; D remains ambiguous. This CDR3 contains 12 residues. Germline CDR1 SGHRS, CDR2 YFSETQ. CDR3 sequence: CASSLASESQYF. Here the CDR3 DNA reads TGCGCCAGCAGCTTGGCCAGCGAGAGCCAGTACTTC.

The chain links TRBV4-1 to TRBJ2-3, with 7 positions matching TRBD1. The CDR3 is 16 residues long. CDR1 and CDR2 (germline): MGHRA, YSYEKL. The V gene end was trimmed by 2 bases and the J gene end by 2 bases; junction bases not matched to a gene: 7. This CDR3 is CASSQYQGVNTDTQYF. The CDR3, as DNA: TGCGCCAGCAGCCAATATCAGGGGGTAAACACAGATACGCAGTATTTT.

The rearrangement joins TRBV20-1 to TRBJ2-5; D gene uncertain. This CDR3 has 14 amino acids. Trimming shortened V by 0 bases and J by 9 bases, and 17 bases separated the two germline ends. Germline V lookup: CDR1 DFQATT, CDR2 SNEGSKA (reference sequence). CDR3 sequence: CSARDPGGPVAQYF. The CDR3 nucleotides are TGCAGTGCTAGAGATCCCGGCGGACCGGTGGCCCAGTACTTC.

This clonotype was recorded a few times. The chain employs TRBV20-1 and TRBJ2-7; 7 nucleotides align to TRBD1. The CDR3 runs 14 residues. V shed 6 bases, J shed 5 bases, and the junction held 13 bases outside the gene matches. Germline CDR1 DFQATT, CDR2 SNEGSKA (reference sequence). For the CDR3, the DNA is TGCAGTGCCCTCTCGACAGGGTGGATCAACGAGCAGTACTTC. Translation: CSALSTGWINEQYF.

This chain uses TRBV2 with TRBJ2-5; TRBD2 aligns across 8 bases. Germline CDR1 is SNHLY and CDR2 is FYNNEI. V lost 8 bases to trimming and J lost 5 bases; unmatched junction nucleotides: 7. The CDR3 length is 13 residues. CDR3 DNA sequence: TGTGCCAGCGGGACTAGACTAGAGGAGACCCAGTACTTC. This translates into CASGTRLEETQYF. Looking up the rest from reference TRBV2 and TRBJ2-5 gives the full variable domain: EPEVTQTPSHQVTQMGQEVILRCVPISNHLYFYWYRQILGQKVEFLVSFYNNEISEKSEIFDDQFSVERPDGSNFTLKIRSTKLEDSAMYFCASGTRLEETQYFGPGTRLLVL.